This T cell receptor (beta chain) was profiled in a study of human T cells and chemical hapten exposure. In the study overall: The study lasted approximately 26 weeks, and patients were dosed weekly with diphenylcyclopropenone on the scalp throughout.

Time point given: pre-sensitization, week 0. This sample's treatment: therapeutic diphenylcyclopropenone sensitization with weekly scalp DPC. This clonotype was detected once. This sequence may be a read error, since a much larger clone differs from it by one base. The CDR3 runs 14 residues. Germline CDR1 and CDR2: LGHDT and YNNKEL (reference sequence). Individual cDNA molecules (in the library) carried attached unique molecular identifiers. Each CDR3 protein is one row after TCRdb ran MiXCR on the RACE reads. In the table there are tens of thousands of distinct CDR3 sequences, approximately 7% of which are singletons.

The sample was whole blood, taken in connection with sensitization to the hapten diphenylcyclopropenone (DPC). The sequence was obtained from a woman in her 30s with alopecia areata. Some clones in this sample may be carry-over from other donors' samples. The chain couples TRBV3-1 to TRBJ2-1; TRBD1 matches 9 bases. The CDR3 reads CVSSQGDRDDEQFF. The CDR3 coding sequence is TGTGTCAGCAGCCAGGGGGACAGGGATGACGAGCAGTTCTTC.